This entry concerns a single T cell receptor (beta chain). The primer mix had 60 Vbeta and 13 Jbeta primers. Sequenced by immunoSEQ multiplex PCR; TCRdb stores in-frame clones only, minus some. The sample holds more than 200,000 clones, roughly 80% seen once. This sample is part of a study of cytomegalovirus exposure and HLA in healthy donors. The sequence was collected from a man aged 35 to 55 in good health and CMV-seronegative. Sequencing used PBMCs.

The CDR3, as DNA: TGTGCCAGTCAAGGGGGGGCTAGCACAGATACGCAGTATTTT. Residues: CASQGGASTDTQYF. This chain links TRBV10-3 with TRBJ2-3, with D possibly being TRBD2 (7 bases). The CDR3 sequence is 14 residues long. Germline V lookup: CDR1 ENHRY, CDR2 SYGVKD. Trimming took off 10 bases at V and 0 bases at J, with 14 bases between the two ends.